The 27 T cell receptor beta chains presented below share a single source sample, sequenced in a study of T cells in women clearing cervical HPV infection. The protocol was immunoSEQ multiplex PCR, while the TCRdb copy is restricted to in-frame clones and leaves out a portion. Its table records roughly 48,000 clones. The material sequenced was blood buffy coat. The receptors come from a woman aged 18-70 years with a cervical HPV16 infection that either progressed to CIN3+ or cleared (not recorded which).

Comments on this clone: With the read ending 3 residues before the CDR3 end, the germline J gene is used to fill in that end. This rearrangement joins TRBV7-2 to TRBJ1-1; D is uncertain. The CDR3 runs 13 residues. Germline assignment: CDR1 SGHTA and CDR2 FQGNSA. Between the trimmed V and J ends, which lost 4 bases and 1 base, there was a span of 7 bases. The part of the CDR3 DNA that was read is TGTGCCAGCAGCTGGGCTGAGAACACTGAA. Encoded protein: CASSWAENTE. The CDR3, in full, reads CASSWAENTEAFF.

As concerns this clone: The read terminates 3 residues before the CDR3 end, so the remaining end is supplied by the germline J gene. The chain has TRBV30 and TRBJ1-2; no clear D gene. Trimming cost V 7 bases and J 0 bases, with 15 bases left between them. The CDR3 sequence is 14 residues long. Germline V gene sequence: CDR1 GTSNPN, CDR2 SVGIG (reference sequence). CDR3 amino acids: CASAKGQTNYGYTF. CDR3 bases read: TGTGCCTCCGCAAAAGGGCAGACTAACTATGGC.

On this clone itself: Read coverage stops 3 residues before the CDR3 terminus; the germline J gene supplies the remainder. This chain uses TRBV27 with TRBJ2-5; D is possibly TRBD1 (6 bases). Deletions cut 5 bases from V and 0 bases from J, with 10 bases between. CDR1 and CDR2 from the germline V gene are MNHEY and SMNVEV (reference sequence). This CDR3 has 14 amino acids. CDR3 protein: CASSGGHYQETQYF. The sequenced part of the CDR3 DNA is TGTGCCAGCAGTGGGGGACATTACCAAGAGACC.

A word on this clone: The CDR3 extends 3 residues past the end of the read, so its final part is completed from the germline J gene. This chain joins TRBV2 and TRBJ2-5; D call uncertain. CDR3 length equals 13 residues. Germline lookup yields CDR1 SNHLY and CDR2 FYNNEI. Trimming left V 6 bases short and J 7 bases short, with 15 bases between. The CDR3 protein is CASSERTTGTQYF. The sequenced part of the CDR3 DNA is TGTGCCAGCAGCGAACGAACTACGGGGACC.

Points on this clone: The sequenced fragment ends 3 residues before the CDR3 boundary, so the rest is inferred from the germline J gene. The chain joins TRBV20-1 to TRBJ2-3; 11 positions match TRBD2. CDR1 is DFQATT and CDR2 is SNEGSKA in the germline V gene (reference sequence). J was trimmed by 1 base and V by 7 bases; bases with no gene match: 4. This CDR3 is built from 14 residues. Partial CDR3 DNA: TGCAGTGTCAGACTAGCGGGGCGCACAGATACG. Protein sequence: CSVRLAGRTDT. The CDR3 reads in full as CSVRLAGRTDTQYF.

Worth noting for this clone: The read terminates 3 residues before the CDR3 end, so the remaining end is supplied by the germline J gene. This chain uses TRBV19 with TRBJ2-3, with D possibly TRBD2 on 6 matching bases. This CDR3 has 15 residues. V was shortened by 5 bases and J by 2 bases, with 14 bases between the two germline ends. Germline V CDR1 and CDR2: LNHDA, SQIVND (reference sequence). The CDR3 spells CASSPPGLTTDTQYF. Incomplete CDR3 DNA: TGTGCCAGTAGTCCTCCGGGACTGACCACAGATACG. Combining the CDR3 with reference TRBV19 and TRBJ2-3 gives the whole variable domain DGGITQSPKYLFRKEGQNVTLSCEQNLNHDAMYWYRQDPGQGLRLIYYSQIVNDFQKGDIAEGYSVSREKKESFPLTVTSAQKNPTAFYLCASSPPGLTTDTQYFGPGTRLTVL.

The part of the CDR3 DNA that was read is TGTGCCAGCAGACGGGACAGGGTTGACATT. Amino acids: CASRRDRVDI. The entire CDR3 protein reads CASRRDRVDIQYF. The rearrangement uses TRBV27 and TRBJ2-4, with TRBD1 matching over 9 bases. The CDR3 extends 3 residues past the end of the read, so its final part is completed from the germline J gene. V dropped 6 bases and J dropped 8; count of bases not matched to a gene: 5. The CDR3 consists of 13 residues. Germline loops: CDR1 MNHEY, CDR2 SMNVEV (reference sequence).

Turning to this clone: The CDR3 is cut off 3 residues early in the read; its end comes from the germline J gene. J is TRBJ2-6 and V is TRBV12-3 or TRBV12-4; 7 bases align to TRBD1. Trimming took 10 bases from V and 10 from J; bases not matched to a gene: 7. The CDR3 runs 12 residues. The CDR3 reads CAIQGPPNVLTF. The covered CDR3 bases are TGTGCCATACAGGGGCCCCCTAACGTC.

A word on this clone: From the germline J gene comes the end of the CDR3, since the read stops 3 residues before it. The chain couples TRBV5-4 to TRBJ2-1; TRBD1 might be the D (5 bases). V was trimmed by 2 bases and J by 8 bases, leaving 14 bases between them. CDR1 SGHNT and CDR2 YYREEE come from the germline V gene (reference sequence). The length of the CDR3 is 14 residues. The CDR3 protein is CASSLRQGRDEQFF. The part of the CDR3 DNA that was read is TGTGCCAGCAGCTTAAGGCAGGGTCGGGATGAG.

CDR3 DNA, as far as it was read: TGTGCCAGCAGTTTCAGGGGGCGCTCCTACGAG. This sequence encodes CASSFRGRSYE. The whole CDR3 sequence reads CASSFRGRSYEQYF. V usage is TRBV28 and J usage is TRBJ2-7, with 8 bases aligning to TRBD1. The CDR3 is cut off 3 residues early in the read; its end comes from the germline J gene. The CDR3 runs to 14 residues. Germline V gene data show CDR1 as MDHEN and CDR2 as SYDVKM. The J segment lost 0 bases and the V segment lost 3 bases, leaving 1 base of the junction unmatched. The full variable domain, its missing parts supplied by reference TRBV28 and TRBJ2-7, is DVKVTQSSRYLVKRTGEKVFLECVQDMDHENMFWYRQDPGLGLRLIYFSYDVKMKEKGDIPEGYSVSREKKERFSLILESASTNQTSMYLCASSFRGRSYEQYFGPGTRLTVT.

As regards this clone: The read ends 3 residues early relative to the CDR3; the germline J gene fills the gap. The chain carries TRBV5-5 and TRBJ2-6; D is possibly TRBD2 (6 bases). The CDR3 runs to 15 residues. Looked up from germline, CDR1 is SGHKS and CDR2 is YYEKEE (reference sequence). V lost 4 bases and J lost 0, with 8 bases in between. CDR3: CASSLATSGANVLTF. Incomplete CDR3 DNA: TGTGCCAGCAGCCTAGCGACCTCTGGGGCCAACGTC.

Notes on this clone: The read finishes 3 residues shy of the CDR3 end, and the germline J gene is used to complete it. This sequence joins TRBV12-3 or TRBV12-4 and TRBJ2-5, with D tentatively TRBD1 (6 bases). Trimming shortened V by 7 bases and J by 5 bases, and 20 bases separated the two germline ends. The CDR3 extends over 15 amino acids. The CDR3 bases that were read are TGTGCCAGCAAGAAGTTAAGAGGGGGTGGGGAGACC. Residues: CASKKLRGGGET. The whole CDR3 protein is CASKKLRGGGETQYF.

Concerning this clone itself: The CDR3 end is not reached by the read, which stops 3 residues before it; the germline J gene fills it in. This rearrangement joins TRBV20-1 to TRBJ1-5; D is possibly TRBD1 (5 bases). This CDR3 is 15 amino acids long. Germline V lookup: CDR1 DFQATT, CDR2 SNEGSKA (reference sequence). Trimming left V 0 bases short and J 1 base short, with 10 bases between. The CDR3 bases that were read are TGCAGTGCTAGAGATGGAAGGGGAAGCAATCAGCCC. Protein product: CSARDGRGSNQP. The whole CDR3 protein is CSARDGRGSNQPQHF.

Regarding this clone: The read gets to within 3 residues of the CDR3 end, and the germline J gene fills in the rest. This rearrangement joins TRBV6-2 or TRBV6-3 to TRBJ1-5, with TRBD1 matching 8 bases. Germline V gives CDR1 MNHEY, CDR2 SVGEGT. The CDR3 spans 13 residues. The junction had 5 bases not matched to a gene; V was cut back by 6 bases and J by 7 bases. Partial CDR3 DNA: TGTGCCAGCAGGCAGGGGGCCCGACAGCCC. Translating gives CASRQGARQP. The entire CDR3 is CASRQGARQPQHF.

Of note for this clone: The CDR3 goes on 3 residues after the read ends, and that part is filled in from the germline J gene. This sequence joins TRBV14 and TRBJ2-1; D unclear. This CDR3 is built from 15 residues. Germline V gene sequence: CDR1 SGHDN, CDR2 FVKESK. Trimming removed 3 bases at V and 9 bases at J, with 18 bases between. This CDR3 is CASSQALVSAIEQFF. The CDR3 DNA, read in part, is TGTGCCAGCAGCCAGGCCCTGGTCAGCGCTATTGAG.

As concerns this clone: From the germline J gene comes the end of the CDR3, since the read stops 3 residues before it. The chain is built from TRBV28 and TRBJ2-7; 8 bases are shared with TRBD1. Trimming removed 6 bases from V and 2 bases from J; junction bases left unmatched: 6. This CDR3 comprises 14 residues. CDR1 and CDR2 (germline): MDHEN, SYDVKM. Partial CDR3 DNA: TGTGCCAGCAGACCTATGACAGGGGCCTACGAG. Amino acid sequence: CASRPMTGAYE. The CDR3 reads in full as CASRPMTGAYEQYF.

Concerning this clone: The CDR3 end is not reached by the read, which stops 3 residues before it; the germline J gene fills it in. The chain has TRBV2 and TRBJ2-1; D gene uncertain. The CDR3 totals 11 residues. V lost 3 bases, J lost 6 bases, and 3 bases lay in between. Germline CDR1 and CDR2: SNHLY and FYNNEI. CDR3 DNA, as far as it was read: TGTGCCAGCAGTGACTTCAATGAG. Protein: CASSDFNE. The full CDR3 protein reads CASSDFNEQFF.

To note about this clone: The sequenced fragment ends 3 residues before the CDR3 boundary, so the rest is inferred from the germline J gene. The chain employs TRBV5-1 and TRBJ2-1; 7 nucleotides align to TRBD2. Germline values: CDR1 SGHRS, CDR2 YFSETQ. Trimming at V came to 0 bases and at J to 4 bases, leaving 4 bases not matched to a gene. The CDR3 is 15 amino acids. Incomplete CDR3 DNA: TGCGCCAGCAGCTTGGGGACTAGTACATACAATGAG. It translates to CASSLGTSTYNE. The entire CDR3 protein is CASSLGTSTYNEQFF.

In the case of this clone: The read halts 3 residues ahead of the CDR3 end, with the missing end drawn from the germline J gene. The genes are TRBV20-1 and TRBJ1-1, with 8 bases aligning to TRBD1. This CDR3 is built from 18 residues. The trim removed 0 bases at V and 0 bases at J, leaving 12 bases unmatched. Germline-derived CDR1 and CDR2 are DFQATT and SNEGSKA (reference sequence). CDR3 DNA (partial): TGCAGTGCTAGAGATCGGTGGAGGACAGGGAGGATGAACACTGAA. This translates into CSARDRWRTGRMNTE. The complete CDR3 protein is CSARDRWRTGRMNTEAFF.

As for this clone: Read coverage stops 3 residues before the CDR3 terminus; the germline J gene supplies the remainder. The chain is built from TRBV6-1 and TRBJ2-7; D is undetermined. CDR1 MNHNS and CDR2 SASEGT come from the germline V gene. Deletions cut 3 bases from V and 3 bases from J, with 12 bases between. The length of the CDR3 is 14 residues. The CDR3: CASSDRVPGYEQYF. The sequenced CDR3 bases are TGTGCCAGCAGTGATAGGGTTCCCGGCTACGAG.

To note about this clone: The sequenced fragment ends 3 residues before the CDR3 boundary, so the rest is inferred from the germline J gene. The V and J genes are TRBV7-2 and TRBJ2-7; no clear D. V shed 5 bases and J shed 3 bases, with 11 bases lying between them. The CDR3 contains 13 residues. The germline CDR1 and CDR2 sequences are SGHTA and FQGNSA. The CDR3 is CASSQQVNYEQYF. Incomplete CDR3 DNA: TGTGCCAGCAGCCAACAAGTTAACTACGAG. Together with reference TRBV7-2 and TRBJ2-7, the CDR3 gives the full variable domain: GAGVSQSPSNKVTEKGKDVELRCDPISGHTALYWYRQSLGQGLEFLIYFQGNSAPDKSGLPSDRFSAERTGGSVSTLTIQRTQQEDSAVYLCASSQQVNYEQYFGPGTRLTVT.

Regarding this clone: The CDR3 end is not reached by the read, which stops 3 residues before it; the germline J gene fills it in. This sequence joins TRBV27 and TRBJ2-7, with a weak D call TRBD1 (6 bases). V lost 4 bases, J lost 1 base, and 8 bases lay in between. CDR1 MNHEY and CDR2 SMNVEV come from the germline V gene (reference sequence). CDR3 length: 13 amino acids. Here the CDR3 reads CASSSQGSYEQYF. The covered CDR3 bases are TGTGCCAGCAGTTCCCAGGGGTCCTACGAG.

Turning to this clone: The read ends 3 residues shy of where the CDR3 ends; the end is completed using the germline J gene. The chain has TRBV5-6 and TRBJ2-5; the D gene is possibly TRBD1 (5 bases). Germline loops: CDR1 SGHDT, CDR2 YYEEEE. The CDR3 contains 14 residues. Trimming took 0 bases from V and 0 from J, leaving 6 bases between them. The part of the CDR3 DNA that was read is TGTGCCAGCAGCTTGGAGGGGTACCAAGAGACC. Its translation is CASSLEGYQET. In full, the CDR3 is CASSLEGYQETQYF.

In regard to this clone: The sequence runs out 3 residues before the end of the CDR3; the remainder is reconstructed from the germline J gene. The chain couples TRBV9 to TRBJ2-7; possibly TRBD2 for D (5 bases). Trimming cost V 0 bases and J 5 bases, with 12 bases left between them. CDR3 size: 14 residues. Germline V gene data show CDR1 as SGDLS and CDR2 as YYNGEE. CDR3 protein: CASSVETIHNEQYF. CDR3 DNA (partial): TGTGCCAGCAGCGTAGAGACTATCCATAACGAG.

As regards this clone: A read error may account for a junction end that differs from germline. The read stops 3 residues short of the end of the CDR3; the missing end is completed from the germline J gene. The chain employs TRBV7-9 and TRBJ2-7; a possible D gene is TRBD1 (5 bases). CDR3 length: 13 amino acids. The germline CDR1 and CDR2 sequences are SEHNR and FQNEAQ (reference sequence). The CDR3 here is CSSSLTGNYEQYF. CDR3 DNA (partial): TGTTCCAGCAGCTTAACAGGCAACTACGAG.

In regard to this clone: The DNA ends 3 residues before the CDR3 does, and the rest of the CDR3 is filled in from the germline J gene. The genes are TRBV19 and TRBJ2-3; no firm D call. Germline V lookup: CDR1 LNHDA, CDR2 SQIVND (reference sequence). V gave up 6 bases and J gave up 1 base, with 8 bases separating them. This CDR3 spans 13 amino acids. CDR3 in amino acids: CASRSSGTDTQYF. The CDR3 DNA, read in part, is TGTGCCAGTAGGTCGAGCGGCACAGATACG.

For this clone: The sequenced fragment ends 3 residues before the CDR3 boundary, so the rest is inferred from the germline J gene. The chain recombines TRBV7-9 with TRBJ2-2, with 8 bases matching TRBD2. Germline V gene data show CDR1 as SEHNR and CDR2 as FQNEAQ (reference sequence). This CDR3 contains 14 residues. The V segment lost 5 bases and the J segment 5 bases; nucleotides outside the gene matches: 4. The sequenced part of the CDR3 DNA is TGTGCCAGCAGCCGCGGGGGGTTGACCGGGGAG. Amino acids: CASSRGGLTGE. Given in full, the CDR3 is CASSRGGLTGELFF.